This T cell receptor (beta chain) was captured by sequencing in a study of T cells after yellow fever vaccination (dated by TCRdb to the late 2010s). In the study overall: The SMART-Seq v4 Ultra Low Input RNA kit was used to prepare libraries from fractions with low cell numbers. To follow T-cell clones before and after both primary and booster YFV17D yellow fever vaccination, bulk TCR alpha and beta repertoires underwent longitudinal sequencing. Bulk PBMC replicates and cell subsets were isolated from blood drawn at multiple timepoints before and after both primary and secondary immunization. Two healthy male donors, one aged 18 to 30 and one aged 30 to 40 years, made up the cohort. What the authors observed across the whole study: The study included only two donors, which limits how far the findings can be generalized. After the booster, most clones that had expanded after primary vaccination were detected again (approximately 96% of CD4 and over 75% of CD8), suggesting broad maintenance of memory. A small fraction of clonotypes showed up in both the CD4 and CD8 compartments, probably as a result of convergent recombination. The secondary T-cell response was weaker than the primary response but faster, peaking on day 5 instead of day 15. Because abundant contaminating clonotypes from the bulk population could be contained in FACS-sorted repertoires, computational filtering was required.

TCR cDNA was made using 5'RACE template switching, a step that added a universal primer site and unique molecular identifiers. Priming of cDNA synthesis was performed from both the TCR alpha and TCR beta constant segments. Two PCR steps were used to amplify libraries, with sample barcodes and sequencing adapters being added in the second step. Sequencing of the libraries was done on either Illumina HiSeq 2500 (2x100 bp) or NovaSeq (2x150 bp). As for how the authors treated the data: Reads were demultiplexed and collapsed into UMI consensus sequences with MIGEC, and V(D)J alignment was performed with MiXCR. Using edgeR on replicate PBMC samples, clonotypes were called vaccine-responding if FDR was below 0.01 and the log2 fold change was above 5 up to day 15. CD4 or CD8 identity was assigned to each bulk clonotype according to whether the clonotype was present at higher abundance in the sequenced CD4 repertoire or the sequenced CD8 repertoire. TCRdb trimmed public reads at Q25 via fastp, called clones via MiXCR and kept in-frame beta chains. Rows are unified per CDR3 protein, each entry keeping the most common DNA and genes. TCRdb's processing, not the authors' own work, is the source of the V and J calls. In all, the sample holds some 600,000 distinct CDR3 sequences, and approximately 16% of those were seen once. 15% to 20% of the sample goes to the ten largest clones.

V lost 8 bases and J lost 4 bases; the stretch between them is 8 bases long. The CDR3 runs 11 residues from the cysteine to the phenylalanine. Just CDR3 DNA is preserved here, 33 bases in frame from base 1. Per the germline V gene, SQVTM is the CDR1 and ANQGSEA is the CDR2. The treatment or condition label for this specimen denotes: live attenuated yellow fever vaccine strain. Two biological replicates of bulk PBMCs were collected at each blood-draw timepoint. PBMCs were isolated from peripheral blood using a standard Ficoll-Paque protocol. TriZol was used to extract RNA from bulk PBMCs, CD4 and CD8 fractions, and dextramer-positive and dextramer-negative fractions. With respect to this clonotype: Its antigen target is currently unknown. The record has no base qualities; no much larger clone is one base away.

This specimen was PBMCs, taken 5 days after the first yellow fever vaccination. This receptor was taken from a man younger than 35 who received the YFV17D yellow fever vaccine. Here the chain combines TRBV29-1 and TRBJ1-4; too little of a D gene remains to name it. At the DNA level, the sequence is TGCAGCTCAACGTATAATGAAAAACTGTTTTTT. Translated, it gives CSSTYNEKLFF.